Below, 30 T cell receptor beta chains from the same sample are listed, as sequenced in a study of blood T cell repertoires in COVID-19 (dated by TCRdb to about 2020). The receptor library was made with the immunoSEQ multiplex PCR assay. The table was pulled from immuneACCESS by TCRdb, which kept in-frame rearrangements only. Such tables lose some clones; where checked, under half of the loss comes from unresolved V genes, and the rest has no known cause. This sample comprises about 130,000 clones, 85% to 90% of them detected only once. The ten largest clones represent roughly 4% of the sample. The sample consisted of peripheral blood. The source of these receptors is a human donor in a cohort sampled during active COVID-19.

The chain employs TRBV5-1 and TRBJ2-1; TRBD2 matches at 14 bases. The germline V gene encodes CDR1 SGHRS and CDR2 YFSETQ. V lost 4 bases to trimming and J lost 7 bases; unmatched junction nucleotides: 4. This CDR3 has 15 amino acids. The DNA of the CDR3 is TGCGCCAGCAGCCCGGGACTAGCGGGGGTGAATGAGCAGTTCTTC. It encodes CASSPGLAGVNEQFF.

The chain is built from TRBV2 and TRBJ1-1; perhaps TRBD1 as D (6 bases). The length of the CDR3 is 15 residues. CDR1 and CDR2 from the germline V gene are SNHLY and FYNNEI. Trimming took off 4 bases at V and 6 bases at J, with 18 bases between the two ends. The CDR3 reads CASSAGRSGGAEAFF. CDR3 coding DNA: TGTGCCAGCAGTGCGGGTCGCTCGGGGGGCGCTGAAGCTTTCTTT.

V is TRBV25-1 and J is TRBJ2-5; D is perhaps TRBD2 (5 bases). The CDR3 spans 15 residues. Germline CDR1 reads MGHDK; CDR2 reads SYGVNS. V was cut by 2 bases and J by 0 bases, with 10 bases left in between. CDR3 sequence: CASSERGGYQETQYF. The CDR3 DNA reads TGTGCCAGCAGTGAAAGAGGCGGGTACCAAGAGACCCAGTACTTC.

The rearrangement links TRBV7-7 to TRBJ2-3; 7 nucleotides agree with TRBD1. The CDR3 extends over 13 amino acids. The V segment lost 5 bases and the J segment 8 bases; nucleotides outside the gene matches: 7. Looked up from germline, CDR1 is SSHAT and CDR2 is FNYEAQ (reference sequence). The CDR3 region has the DNA TGTGCCAGCAGCCGAGACAGGGATGCTACGCAGTATTTT. Protein sequence: CASSRDRDATQYF.

The CDR3 loop is CASSPDGGLGTEAFF. DNA for the CDR3: TGTGCCAGCAGTCCAGATGGGGGACTTGGCACTGAAGCTTTCTTT. The V call is TRBV2, the J call TRBJ1-1, with D possibly TRBD1 on 5 matching bases. The germline V gene encodes CDR1 SNHLY and CDR2 FYNNEI. Trimming removed 5 bases at V and 4 bases at J, with 17 bases between. This CDR3 contains 15 residues.

This clone appeared a single time. The genes are TRBV6-1 and TRBJ2-1; 11 positions match TRBD2. The CDR3 spans 16 residues. Germline values: CDR1 MNHNS, CDR2 SASEGT. J lost 6 bases, V lost 1 base, and 5 bases had no gene match. CDR3 loop: CASSEVGTSGANEQFF. DNA for the CDR3: TGTGCCAGCAGTGAAGTAGGGACTAGCGGAGCCAATGAGCAGTTCTTC.

The V and J genes are TRBV4-3 and TRBJ2-7; D is perhaps TRBD1 (6 bases). Trimming pared 3 bases from V and 1 base from J, leaving 13 bases between. CDR1 and CDR2 from the germline V gene are LGHNA and YSLEER. CDR3 length equals 15 residues. CDR3 in amino acids: CASSQALGGSYEQYV. CDR3 DNA: TGCGCCAGCAGCCAGGCCTTAGGGGGTTCCTACGAGCAGTACGTC.

The sample holds a few counts of this clone. The rearrangement links TRBV9 to TRBJ1-1; D might be TRBD1 (6 bases). This CDR3 has 14 residues. The V end lost 2 bases, the J end lost 1 base, and 9 bases lay between the germline ends. Germline V gives CDR1 SGDLS, CDR2 YYNGEE. CDR3 amino acids: CASSVQQGNTEAFF. DNA for the CDR3: TGTGCCAGCAGCGTTCAACAGGGGAACACTGAAGCTTTCTTT.

The CDR3 bases are TGTGCCAGCCGACAGGCGAACACTGAAGCTTTCTTT. Its translation is CASRQANTEAFF. The chain recombines TRBV5-4 with TRBJ1-1; weak D call: TRBD1 (6 bases). The germline V gene has CDR1 SGHNT and CDR2 YYREEE (reference sequence). Trimming cost V 7 bases and J 1 base, with 8 bases left between them. The CDR3 is made up of 12 amino acids.

This chain joins TRBV6-2 or TRBV6-3 and TRBJ1-1; D not resolved. Germline V gene sequence: CDR1 MNHEY, CDR2 SVGEGT. This CDR3 region has 13 residues. The germline V and J ends were trimmed by 2 bases and 11 bases, with 15 bases remaining between them. For the CDR3, the DNA is TGTGCCAGCAGTTACGAGGTCGCGCCAGCGGCTTTCTTT. It is translated as CASSYEVAPAAFF.

The V call is TRBV10-3, the J call TRBJ2-7, with a possible D match to TRBD1 (6 bases). V gave up 6 bases and J gave up 3 bases, with 18 bases separating them. CDR3 length equals 15 residues. Germline loops: CDR1 ENHRY, CDR2 SYGVKD. The DNA of the CDR3 is TGTGCCATCAGGGGGGATACAGGGAAGAGCTACGAGCAGTACTTC. Translating gives CAIRGDTGKSYEQYF.

The J gene is TRBJ2-1, the V gene TRBV7-8; 13 bases are a match to TRBD2. The CDR3 is 16 amino acids. With 5 bases clipped from V and 7 bases from J, the junction kept 8 bases outside the gene matches. Germline CDR1 and CDR2: SGHVS and FQNEAQ. The CDR3 loop is CASSIPGLAGINEQFF. In DNA, the CDR3 is TGTGCCAGCAGCATACCGGGACTAGCGGGGATAAATGAGCAGTTCTTC.

This sequence joins TRBV6-2 or TRBV6-3 and TRBJ2-2, with a possible D match to TRBD1 (6 bases). The length of the CDR3 is 13 residues. V lost 5 bases and J lost 7, with 11 bases in between. CDR1 MNHEY and CDR2 SVGEGT come from the germline V gene. As DNA, the CDR3 is TGTGCCAGCAGTAGGGACATCTTCGGGGAGCTGTTTTTT. Its translation is CASSRDIFGELFF.

The chain couples TRBV15 to TRBJ2-5; 10 bases fit TRBD2. The germline V gene has CDR1 LNHNV and CDR2 YYDKDF (reference sequence). J lost 4 bases, V lost 3 bases, and 5 bases had no gene match. This CDR3 is built from 15 residues. The CDR3 loop reads CATSRSGGAAETQYF. The CDR3 DNA follows: TGTGCCACCAGCAGGAGCGGGGGGGCCGCAGAGACCCAGTACTTC.

The gene calls are TRBV25-1 and TRBJ1-6; D not resolved. CDR3 size: 14 residues. The V end lost 8 bases, the J end lost 5 bases, and 13 bases lay between the germline ends. Germline values: CDR1 MGHDK, CDR2 SYGVNS. CDR3 nucleotides: TGTGCCAGCTCAGCGGCAGTCAATAATTCACCCCTCCACTTT. Translation gives CASSAAVNNSPLHF. The complete variable domain, with remaining parts taken from reference TRBV25-1 and TRBJ1-6, reads EADIYQTPRYLVIGTGKKITLECSQTMGHDKMYWYQQDPGMELHLIHYSYGVNSTEKGDLSSESTVSRIRTEHFPLTLESARPSHTSQYLCASSAAVNNSPLHFGNGTRLTVT.

The rearrangement joins TRBV13 to TRBJ2-3, with D perhaps matching TRBD2 (5 bases). Germline CDR1 reads PRHDT; CDR2 reads FYEKMQ (reference sequence). V was pared by 7 bases and J by 1 base, with 12 bases between. This CDR3 is built from 14 residues. CDR3 sequence reads: CASTELGGTDTQYF. In DNA, the CDR3 is TGTGCCAGCACCGAACTAGGAGGCACAGATACGCAGTATTTT.

This rearrangement joins TRBV18 to TRBJ1-1; tentative D call: TRBD1 (5 bases). CDR3 length: 14 residues. The V end was cut by 1 base, the J end by 7 bases, with 13 bases between. The V gene's germline CDR1 is KGHSH and CDR2 LQKENI. The CDR3, as DNA: TGTGCCAGCTCACCACGGGGGGTGCGGCATGAAGCTTTCTTT. Its translation is CASSPRGVRHEAFF.

This clone was seen a few times. The V and J genes are TRBV7-8 and TRBJ1-2, with D possibly TRBD1 on 5 matching bases. The CDR3 totals 15 residues. V lost 1 base, J lost 2 bases, and 11 bases lay in between. CDR1 and CDR2 from the germline V gene are SGHVS and FQNEAQ. The CDR3 sequence: CASSLEEGTNYGYTF. The CDR3 DNA is TGTGCCAGCAGCTTAGAGGAGGGGACCAACTATGGCTACACCTTC.

The rearrangement uses TRBV19 and TRBJ1-1; TRBD1 is a possible D gene (5 bases). The CDR3 contains 15 residues. In germline, CDR1 is LNHDA, CDR2 SQIVND (reference sequence). Trimming removed 1 base at V and 2 bases at J, with 11 bases between. The CDR3 is CASSIVGGGNTEAFF. The CDR3 DNA is TGTGCCAGTAGTATAGTGGGGGGTGGAAACACTGAAGCTTTCTTT.

The rearrangement joins TRBV27 to TRBJ2-1; TRBD2 matches at 7 bases. This CDR3 spans 16 amino acids. The germline V gene has CDR1 MNHEY and CDR2 SMNVEV (reference sequence). Trimming cost V 3 bases and J 12 bases; bases outside gene matches: 17. CDR3 sequence: CASSFSASGNNEVQFF. CDR3 bases: TGTGCCAGCAGTTTCTCCGCTAGCGGCAATAATGAGGTGCAGTTCTTC.

The chain links TRBV29-1 to TRBJ2-5; TRBD2 might be the D (7 bases). V dropped 4 bases and J dropped 7 bases, with 13 bases sitting between them. This CDR3 spans 12 amino acids. The germline V gene has CDR1 SQVTM and CDR2 ANQGSEA. This CDR3 is CSVVGGGRTQYF. The CDR3 coding sequence is TGCAGCGTTGTGGGGGGGGGCCGGACCCAGTACTTC.

The V gene is TRBV7-2, the J gene TRBJ1-1, with TRBD1 identical over 11 bases. CDR3 length equals 15 residues. CDR1 SGHTA and CDR2 FQGNSA come from the germline V gene. Trimming took 4 bases from V and 4 from J; bases not matched to a gene: 5. The CDR3 DNA reads TGTGCCAGCAGCTCCAGGACAGGGGGCACCACTGAAGCTTTCTTT. The encoded protein is CASSSRTGGTTEAFF.

This chain connects TRBV12-5 to TRBJ1-1; TRBD1 is a possible D gene (5 bases). Germline V gene data show CDR1 as LGHNT and CDR2 as FRNRAP. Between the trimmed V and J ends, which lost 7 bases and 0 bases, there was a span of 21 bases. The CDR3 has 17 amino acids. This chain's CDR3 is CASVTHQRGVVNTEAFF. The CDR3 DNA reads TGTGCTAGTGTAACCCACCAACGGGGGGTGGTGAACACTGAAGCTTTCTTT. The full variable domain, with the rest looked up from reference TRBV12-5 and TRBJ1-1, is DARVTQTPRHKVTEMGQEVTMRCQPILGHNTVFWYRQTMMQGLELLAYFRNRAPLDDSGMPKDRFSAEMPDATLATLKIQPSEPRDSAVYFCASVTHQRGVVNTEAFFGQGTRLTVV.

The chain is built from TRBV28 and TRBJ2-5; 8 bases map to TRBD1. With V trimmed by 4 bases and J by 4 bases, 11 bases remained unmatched. The CDR3 runs 16 residues. Germline lookup yields CDR1 MDHEN and CDR2 SYDVKM. DNA for the CDR3: TGTGCCAGCAGTTCTCCAGGGGGCGGGACGGGAGAGACCCAGTACTTC. Translating it yields CASSSPGGGTGETQYF.

This rearrangement joins TRBV28 to TRBJ2-1; D is unresolved. Trimming removed 5 bases at V and 7 bases at J, with 12 bases between. The CDR3 contains 13 residues. Looked up from germline, CDR1 is MDHEN and CDR2 is SYDVKM. CDR3 region: CASSLPERNEQFF. CDR3 nucleotide sequence: TGTGCCAGCAGTCTCCCGGAGAGAAATGAGCAGTTCTTC.

This chain connects TRBV12-3 or TRBV12-4 to TRBJ2-7, with 8 nucleotides matching TRBD1. This CDR3 spans 13 amino acids. Trimming at V came to 5 bases and at J to 6 bases, leaving 6 bases not matched to a gene. CDR3 sequence reads: CASSPGQGLEQYV. CDR3 coding DNA: TGTGCCAGCAGTCCCGGACAGGGACTCGAGCAGTACGTC.

This chain joins TRBV3-1 (or the pseudogene TRBV3-2) and TRBJ2-1, with D maybe TRBD2 (5 bases). In germline, CDR1 is LGHDT, CDR2 YNNKEL (reference sequence). V was cut by 0 bases and J by 6 bases, with 12 bases left in between. The CDR3 sequence is 15 residues long. The CDR3 sequence: CASSQEQAAGNEQFF. The CDR3 region has the DNA TGTGCCAGCAGCCAAGAGCAAGCTGCGGGCAATGAGCAGTTCTTC.

CDR3: CASSGQNLAKNIQYF. CDR3 DNA sequence: TGTGCCAGCAGTGGGCAGAACCTAGCCAAAAACATTCAGTACTTC. The chain employs TRBV2 and TRBJ2-4; D is unclear. Trimming left V 4 bases short and J 0 bases short, with 10 bases between. Germline CDR1 reads SNHLY; CDR2 reads FYNNEI. This CDR3 region has 15 residues.

CDR3 in amino acids: CASSVVSGANVLTF. The CDR3 DNA is TGTGCCAGCAGCGTAGTCTCCGGGGCCAACGTCCTGACTTTC. The chain links TRBV9 to TRBJ2-6; D is undetermined. CDR1 is SGDLS, CDR2 YYNGEE, per germline. The germline V and J ends were trimmed by 0 bases and 4 bases, with 5 bases remaining between them. CDR3 length equals 14 residues.

The chain is built from TRBV7-2 and TRBJ1-2, with D uncertain. Germline CDR1 is SGHTA and CDR2 is FQGNSA. The V end was cut by 5 bases, the J end by 8 bases, with 15 bases between. This CDR3 spans 13 amino acids. CDR3 loop: CASSPQTGGGYTF. DNA for the CDR3: TGTGCCAGCAGCCCCCAAACGGGTGGCGGCTACACCTTC.